The 24 T cell receptor beta chains below all came from one sample that was sequenced in a study of Ad26.COV2.S vaccination and SARS-CoV-2 variants. As for treatment: about 20 received Ad26.COV2.S at low or high dose, single or two shots; a few received placebo; per-sample allocation not given. Following the first vaccine or placebo injection, samples were taken on day 63. TCRdb keeps only in-frame clones here, not all; method: immunoSEQ multiplex PCR. The table lists about 400,000 clones, around nine tenths of them singletons. Here the sequenced sample was peripheral blood, taken in a trial of Ad26.COV2.S vaccine versus placebo. Every receptor here comes from a person between 18 and 60 years old who received the Ad26.COV2.S COVID-19 vaccine or a placebo.

This clone was recorded once. The V gene is TRBV3-1 (or the pseudogene TRBV3-2), the J gene TRBJ2-4; tentatively, D is TRBD2 (5 bases). Germline V gene sequence: CDR1 LGHDT, CDR2 YNNKEL (reference sequence). The CDR3 runs to 17 residues. V lost 1 base and J lost 3, with 16 bases in between. The CDR3 spells CASSQGPGLRGKNIQYF. DNA for the CDR3: TGTGCCAGCAGCCAAGGCCCCGGGCTCCGGGGCAAAAACATTCAGTACTTC.

J is TRBJ1-4 and V is TRBV15; weak D call: TRBD1 (6 bases). The germline V and J ends were trimmed by 6 bases and 4 bases, with 12 bases remaining between them. Germline CDR1 is LNHNV and CDR2 is YYDKDF (reference sequence). The CDR3 runs to 14 residues. CDR3 in amino acids: CATRAQGLNEKLFF. In DNA form, the CDR3 reads TGTGCCACCAGGGCCCAGGGGCTTAATGAAAAACTGTTTTTT.

This clone was seen only once. The chain links TRBV7-8 to TRBJ1-5; 8 bases match TRBD1. Germline V gene lookup returns CDR1 SGHVS and CDR2 FQNEAQ. This CDR3 has 14 amino acids. The ends lost 4 bases at V and 6 bases at J; junction bases unmatched: 5. This CDR3 is CASSSDRGGQPQHF. In DNA form, the CDR3 reads TGTGCCAGCAGCTCTGACAGGGGTGGTCAGCCCCAGCATTTT.

The V gene is TRBV6-5, the J gene TRBJ2-2, with D unclear. The CDR3 loop spans 13 amino acids. Deletions cut 10 bases from V and 3 bases from J, with 12 bases between. Germline V gene sequence: CDR1 MNHEY, CDR2 SVGAGI. The CDR3 spells CATIFPYTGELFF. The DNA for the CDR3 is TGTGCCACAATCTTTCCTTACACCGGGGAGCTGTTTTTT.

This clone was recorded only once. This CDR3 reads CASSTLTGPSGNTIYF. The CDR3 DNA is TGTGCCAGCAGCACATTGACAGGTCCTTCTGGAAACACCATATATTTT. This sequence joins TRBV7-8 and TRBJ1-3, with D possibly being TRBD1 (6 bases). In germline, CDR1 is SGHVS, CDR2 FQNEAQ. This CDR3 has 16 amino acids. V was clipped by 5 bases and J by 1 base, with 15 bases between them.

The chain has TRBV7-9 and TRBJ2-7, with D possibly matching TRBD1 (6 bases). The germline V gene has CDR1 SEHNR and CDR2 FQNEAQ (reference sequence). This CDR3 contains 15 residues. Trimming cost V 5 bases and J 4 bases, with 18 bases left between them. The CDR3 loop is CASSRRILQGYEQYF. CDR3 nucleotides: TGTGCCAGCAGCCGACGAATCTTACAGGGTTACGAGCAGTACTTC.

V gene TRBV27 combines with J gene TRBJ1-1; D might be TRBD1 (6 bases). This CDR3 is built from 14 residues. V lost 8 bases, J lost 5 bases, and 18 bases lay in between. Per germline, CDR1 MNHEY and CDR2 SMNVEV (reference sequence). The CDR3 DNA reads TGTGCCAGCCACATTGGGGGGCTGAGAACTGAAGCTTTCTTT. Translation gives CASHIGGLRTEAFF.

The chain links TRBV7-2 to TRBJ2-7, with 10 bases fitting TRBD2. The CDR3 contains 16 residues. Germline CDR1 reads SGHTA; CDR2 reads FQGNSA. Trimming at V came to 5 bases and at J to 7 bases, leaving 14 bases not matched to a gene. For the CDR3, the DNA is TGTGCCAGCAGCCCCGGGGGAGCGGGGGGGCCGAAAGAGCAGTACTTC. This encodes CASSPGGAGGPKEQYF.

The chain uses TRBV20-1 and TRBJ2-3; TRBD2 matches at 11 bases. V dropped 3 bases and J dropped 2; count of bases not matched to a gene: 4. The CDR3 consists of 15 residues. Looked up from germline, CDR1 is DFQATT and CDR2 is SNEGSKA (reference sequence). The CDR3 protein is CSASLAGGSTDTQYF. The CDR3 region has the DNA TGCAGTGCTAGTCTAGCGGGGGGATCCACAGATACGCAGTATTTT.

This chain joins TRBV11-3 and TRBJ2-1; D not certain. Trimming left V 2 bases short and J 5 bases short, with 10 bases between. The CDR3 covers 14 residues. Germline CDR1 and CDR2: SGHNT and YENEEA. This CDR3 reads CASSLRGWDNEQFF. Written as DNA, the CDR3 is TGTGCCAGCAGCTTAAGAGGCTGGGACAATGAGCAGTTCTTC.

This clone was detected only once. V and J are TRBV7-9 and TRBJ2-1; D may be TRBD1 (5 bases). Germline V gene data show CDR1 as SEHNR and CDR2 as FQNEAQ (reference sequence). The CDR3 is 18 residues long. Trimming stripped 4 bases from V and 0 bases from J, with 19 bases between. Written as DNA, the CDR3 is TGTGCCAGCAGCTCCCCGTTGATCCAGGGAAACTCCTACAATGAGCAGTTCTTC. Translation gives CASSSPLIQGNSYNEQFF.

This chain uses TRBV5-1 with TRBJ1-1; 7 nucleotides line up with TRBD1. In germline, CDR1 is SGHRS, CDR2 YFSETQ. This CDR3 is built from 14 residues. The junction had 3 bases not matched to a gene; V was cut back by 4 bases and J by 0 bases. The CDR3 bases are TGCGCCAGCAGCCCCGGGACAGTGAACACTGAAGCTTTCTTT. Translation gives CASSPGTVNTEAFF.

The chain employs TRBV24-1 and TRBJ2-7; D is perhaps TRBD1 or TRBD2 (6 bases each). The length of the CDR3 is 16 residues. V lost 5 bases and J lost 0, with 16 bases in between. The germline V gene has CDR1 KGHDR and CDR2 SFDVKD. CDR3: CATSGRGPGVSYEQYF. The CDR3 DNA sequence: TGTGCCACCAGTGGGAGGGGTCCAGGGGTCTCCTACGAGCAGTACTTC.

This clone was seen more than once but under ten times. V gene TRBV5-1 combines with J gene TRBJ2-3; 13 nucleotides match TRBD2. The germline V gene encodes CDR1 SGHRS and CDR2 YFSETQ. The ends lost 3 bases at V and 3 bases at J; junction bases unmatched: 4. CDR3 length: 16 amino acids. CDR3 in amino acids: CASSWTSGGNTDTQYF. The CDR3 coding sequence is TGCGCCAGCAGCTGGACTAGCGGGGGCAATACAGATACGCAGTATTTT. The whole variable domain, remainder taken from reference TRBV5-1 and TRBJ2-3, is KAGVTQTPRYLIKTRGQQVTLSCSPISGHRSVSWYQQTPGQGLQFLFEYFSETQRNKGNFPGRFSGRQFSNSRSEMNVSTLELGDSALYLCASSWTSGGNTDTQYFGPGTRLTVL.

The table lists this clone with a count of one. The chain uses TRBV3-1 (or the pseudogene TRBV3-2) and TRBJ2-7; TRBD2 agrees at 14 bases. Germline values: CDR1 LGHDT, CDR2 YNNKEL (reference sequence). The CDR3 contains 15 residues. The V gene end was trimmed by 5 bases and the J gene end by 1 base; junction bases not matched to a gene: 1. In DNA, the CDR3 is TGTGCCAGCAGCAGACTAGCGGGGGGGTCCTACGAGCAGTACTTC. Residues: CASSRLAGGSYEQYF.

V usage is TRBV7-9 and J usage is TRBJ1-1, with D possibly matching TRBD1 (5 bases). From germline, CDR1 is SEHNR and CDR2 FQNEAQ (reference sequence). The CDR3 loop spans 14 amino acids. Trimming took 0 bases from V and 6 from J, leaving 11 bases between them. The CDR3 sequence: CASSLARGVAEAFF. The CDR3 DNA reads TGTGCCAGCAGCTTAGCCCGGGGGGTTGCTGAAGCTTTCTTT.

The CDR3 DNA follows: TGCGCCAGCAGCCCACAACCCGGGACAGGGACGTCTGGGGCCAACGTCCTGACTTTC. Protein product: CASSPQPGTGTSGANVLTF. This sequence joins TRBV5-1 and TRBJ2-6; 9 positions agree with TRBD1. The trim removed 4 bases at V and 1 base at J, leaving 12 bases unmatched. Germline lookup yields CDR1 SGHRS and CDR2 YFSETQ. The CDR3 has 19 residues.

This chain uses TRBV4-1 with TRBJ2-1; 12 bases are shared with TRBD2. The CDR3 runs 16 residues. Germline CDR1 MGHRA, CDR2 YSYEKL. Losses at the gene ends were 0 bases for V and 7 bases for J; bases not matched to a gene: 4. The CDR3 nucleotides are TGCGCCAGCAGCCAAGATGGTCTAGCGGGGGGGAATGAGCAGTTCTTC. It encodes CASSQDGLAGGNEQFF.

With regard to this clone: Other DNA sequences in this sample translate to the same CDR3. This chain connects TRBV6-5 to TRBJ1-6, with a possible D match to TRBD1 (6 bases). The germline V gene encodes CDR1 MNHEY and CDR2 SVGAGI. The CDR3 totals 15 residues. With 0 bases removed from V and 8 bases from J, the gap between germline ends came to 11 bases. CDR3 sequence: CASSYSGRGDSPLHF. The CDR3 DNA reads TGTGCCAGCAGTTACTCTGGCAGGGGTGATTCACCCCTCCACTTT.

The rearrangement links TRBV27 to TRBJ2-1; D might be TRBD1 (5 bases). The CDR3 has 16 amino acids. The V end lost 4 bases, the J end lost 2 bases, and 15 bases lay between the germline ends. Germline CDR1 and CDR2: MNHEY and SMNVEV (reference sequence). The CDR3 DNA reads as TGTGCCAGCAGTTCAATAGGGGATCTCACCTACAATGAGCAGTTCTTC. Translated: CASSSIGDLTYNEQFF.

J is TRBJ2-4 and V is TRBV6-2 or TRBV6-3, with 9 bases aligning to TRBD1. J lost 9 bases, V lost 0 bases, and 6 bases had no gene match. Germline V gene lookup returns CDR1 MNHEY and CDR2 SVGEGT. CDR3 length: 15 residues. CDR3 nucleotide sequence: TGTGCCAGCAGTTACTCGACAGGGGGTTATGGCATTCAGTACTTC. Translation gives CASSYSTGGYGIQYF.

This clone was seen a few times. The chain combines TRBV30 with TRBJ2-2; D gene ambiguous. The germline V gene has CDR1 GTSNPN and CDR2 SVGIG (reference sequence). V was pared by 0 bases and J by 2 bases, with 4 bases between. CDR3 length equals 13 residues. The CDR3 region has the DNA TGTGCCTGGAGTGTTCTCAACACCGGGGAGCTGTTTTTT. It encodes CAWSVLNTGELFF.

The chain carries TRBV5-6 and TRBJ2-2; tentatively, D is TRBD1 (5 bases). V was shortened by 4 bases and J by 2 bases, with 9 bases between the two germline ends. The CDR3 length is 14 residues. Germline V gene data show CDR1 as SGHDT and CDR2 as YYEEEE. The CDR3 here is CASSVTANTGELFF. The CDR3 DNA follows: TGTGCCAGCAGCGTGACAGCTAACACCGGGGAGCTGTTTTTT. The whole variable domain, remainder taken from reference TRBV5-6 and TRBJ2-2, is DAGVTQSPTHLIKTRGQQVTLRCSPKSGHDTVSWYQQALGQGPQFIFQYYEEEERQRGNFPDRFSGHQFPNYSSELNVNALLLGDSALYLCASSVTANTGELFFGEGSRLTVL.

The gene calls are TRBV7-3 and TRBJ1-2; TRBD1 matches at 10 bases. The length of the CDR3 is 15 residues. CDR1 is SGHTA, CDR2 FQGTGA, per germline. The J segment lost 5 bases and the V segment lost 5 bases, leaving 8 bases of the junction unmatched. The CDR3 here is CASSATGGAGYGYTF. CDR3 coding DNA: TGTGCCAGCAGCGCGACAGGGGGCGCGGGGTATGGCTACACCTTC.